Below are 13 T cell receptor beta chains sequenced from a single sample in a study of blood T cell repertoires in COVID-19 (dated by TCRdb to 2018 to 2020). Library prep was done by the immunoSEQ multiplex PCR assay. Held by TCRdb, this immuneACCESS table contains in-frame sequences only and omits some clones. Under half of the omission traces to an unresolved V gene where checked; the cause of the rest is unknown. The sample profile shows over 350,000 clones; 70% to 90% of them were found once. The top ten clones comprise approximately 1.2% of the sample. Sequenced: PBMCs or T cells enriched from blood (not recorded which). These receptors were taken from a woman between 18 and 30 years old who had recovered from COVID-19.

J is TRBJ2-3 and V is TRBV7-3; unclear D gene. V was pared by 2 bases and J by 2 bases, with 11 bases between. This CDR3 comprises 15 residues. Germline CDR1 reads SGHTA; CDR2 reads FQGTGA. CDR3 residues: CASSLSGVATDTQYF. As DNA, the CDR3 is TGTGCCAGCAGCTTATCCGGAGTTGCCACAGATACGCAGTATTTT.

The CDR3 region is CASSQAGALAGELFF. The CDR3, as DNA: TGTGCCAGCAGCCAAGCGGGGGCACTGGCCGGGGAGCTGTTTTTT. This chain connects TRBV7-3 to TRBJ2-2, with 8 bases fitting TRBD2. V lost 5 bases to trimming and J lost 6 bases; unmatched junction nucleotides: 8. Germline V gives CDR1 SGHTA, CDR2 FQGTGA. This CDR3 has 15 amino acids.

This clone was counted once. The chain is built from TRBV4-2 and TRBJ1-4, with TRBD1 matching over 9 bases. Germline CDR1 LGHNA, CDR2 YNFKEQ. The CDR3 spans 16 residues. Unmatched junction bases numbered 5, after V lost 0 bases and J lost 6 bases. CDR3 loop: CASSQDPGTGYEKLFF. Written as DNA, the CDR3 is TGTGCCAGCAGCCAAGATCCAGGGACAGGGTATGAAAAACTGTTTTTT.

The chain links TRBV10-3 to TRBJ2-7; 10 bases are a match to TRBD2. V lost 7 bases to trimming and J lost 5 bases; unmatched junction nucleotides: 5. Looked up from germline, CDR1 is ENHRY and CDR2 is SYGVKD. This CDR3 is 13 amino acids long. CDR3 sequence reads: CAINSGGAHEQYF. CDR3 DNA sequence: TGTGCCATCAACAGCGGGGGGGCACACGAGCAGTACTTC.

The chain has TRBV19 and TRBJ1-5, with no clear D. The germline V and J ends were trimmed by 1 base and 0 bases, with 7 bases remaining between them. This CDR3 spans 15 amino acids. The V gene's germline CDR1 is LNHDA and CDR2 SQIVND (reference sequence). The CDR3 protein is CASSIGAYSNQPQHF. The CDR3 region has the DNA TGTGCCAGTAGTATAGGGGCGTATAGCAATCAGCCCCAGCATTTT. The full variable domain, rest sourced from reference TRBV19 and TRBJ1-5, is DGGITQSPKYLFRKEGQNVTLSCEQNLNHDAMYWYRQDPGQGLRLIYYSQIVNDFQKGDIAEGYSVSREKKESFPLTVTSAQKNPTAFYLCASSIGAYSNQPQHFGDGTRLSIL.

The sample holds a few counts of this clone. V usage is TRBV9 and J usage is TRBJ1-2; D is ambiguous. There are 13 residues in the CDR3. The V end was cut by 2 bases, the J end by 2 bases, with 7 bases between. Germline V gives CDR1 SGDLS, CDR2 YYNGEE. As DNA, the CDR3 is TGTGCCAGCAGCGTTGCGGAGAACTATGGCTACACCTTC. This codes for CASSVAENYGYTF. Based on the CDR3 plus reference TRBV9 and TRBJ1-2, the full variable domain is DSGVTQTPKHLITATGQRVTLRCSPRSGDLSVYWYQQSLDQGLQFLIQYYNGEERAKGNILERFSAQQFPDLHSELNLSSLELGDSALYFCASSVAENYGYTFGSGTRLTVV.

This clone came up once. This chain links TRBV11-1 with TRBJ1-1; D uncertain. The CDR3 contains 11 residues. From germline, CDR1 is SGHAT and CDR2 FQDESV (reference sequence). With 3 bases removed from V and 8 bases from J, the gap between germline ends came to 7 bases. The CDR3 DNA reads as TGTGCCAGCAGCTTCGGCGGGGAAGCTTTCTTT. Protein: CASSFGGEAFF. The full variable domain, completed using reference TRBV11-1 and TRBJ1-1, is EAEVAQSPRYKITEKSQAVAFWCDPISGHATLYWYRQILGQGPELLVQFQDESVVDDSQLPKDRFSAERLKGVDSTLKIQPAELGDSAMYLCASSFGGEAFFGQGTRLTVV.

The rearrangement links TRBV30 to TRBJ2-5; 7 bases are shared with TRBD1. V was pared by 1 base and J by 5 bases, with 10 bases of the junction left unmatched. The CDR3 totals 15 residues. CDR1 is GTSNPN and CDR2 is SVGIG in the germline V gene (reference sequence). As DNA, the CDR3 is TGTGCCTGGAGTGGTGGGGTAGGGGGCGGGGAGACCCAGTACTTC. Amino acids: CAWSGGVGGGETQYF.

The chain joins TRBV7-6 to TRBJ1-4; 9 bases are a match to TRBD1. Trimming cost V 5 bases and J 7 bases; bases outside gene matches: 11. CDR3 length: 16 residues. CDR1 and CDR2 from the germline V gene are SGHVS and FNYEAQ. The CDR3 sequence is CASSLKNSQGAEKLFF. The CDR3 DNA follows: TGTGCCAGCAGCCTAAAGAACTCACAGGGGGCTGAAAAACTGTTTTTT.

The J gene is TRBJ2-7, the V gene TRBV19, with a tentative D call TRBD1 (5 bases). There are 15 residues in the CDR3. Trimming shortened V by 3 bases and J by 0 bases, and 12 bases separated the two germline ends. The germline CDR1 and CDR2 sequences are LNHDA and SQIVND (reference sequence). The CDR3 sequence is CASSIAGRSSYEQYF. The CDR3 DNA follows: TGTGCCAGTAGTATTGCAGGGCGGAGCTCCTACGAGCAGTACTTC.

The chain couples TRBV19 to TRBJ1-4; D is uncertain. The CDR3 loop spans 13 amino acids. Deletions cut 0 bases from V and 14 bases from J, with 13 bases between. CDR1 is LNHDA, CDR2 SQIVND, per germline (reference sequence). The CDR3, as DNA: TGTGCCAGTAGTATAGATCTATCCGGGTACCTGTTTTTT. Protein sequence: CASSIDLSGYLFF.

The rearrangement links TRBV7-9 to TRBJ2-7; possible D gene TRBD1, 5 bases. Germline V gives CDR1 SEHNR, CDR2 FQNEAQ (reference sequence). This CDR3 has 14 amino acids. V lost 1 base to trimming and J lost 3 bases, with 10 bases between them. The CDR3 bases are TGTGCCAGCAGCTTAGGACAGCCTTACTACGAGCAGTACTTC. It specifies CASSLGQPYYEQYF.

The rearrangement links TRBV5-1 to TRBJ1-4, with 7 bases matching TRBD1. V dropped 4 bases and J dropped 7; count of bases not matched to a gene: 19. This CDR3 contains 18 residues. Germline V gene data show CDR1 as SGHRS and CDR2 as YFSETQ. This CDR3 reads CASSGTGGQNNPGEKLFF. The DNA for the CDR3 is TGCGCCAGCAGCGGAACCGGGGGACAGAATAACCCGGGTGAAAAACTGTTTTTT.